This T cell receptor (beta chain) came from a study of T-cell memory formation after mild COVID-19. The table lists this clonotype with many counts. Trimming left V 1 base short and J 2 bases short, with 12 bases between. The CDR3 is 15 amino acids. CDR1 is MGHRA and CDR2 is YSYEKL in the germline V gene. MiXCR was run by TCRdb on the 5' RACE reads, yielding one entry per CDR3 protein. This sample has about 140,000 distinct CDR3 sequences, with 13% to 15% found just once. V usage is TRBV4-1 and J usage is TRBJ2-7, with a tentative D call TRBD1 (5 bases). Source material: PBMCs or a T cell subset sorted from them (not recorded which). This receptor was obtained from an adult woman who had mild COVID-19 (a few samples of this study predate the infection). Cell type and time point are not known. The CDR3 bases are TGCGCCAGCAGCCAAGTTAGACAGTCCACCTACGAGCAGTACTTC. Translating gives CASSQVRQSTYEQYF.